Shown below are 10 T cell receptor beta chains from a single sample sequenced in a study of glioma-infiltrating T cells. Using RNA template, CDR3s of TCR alpha and beta were amplified with iRepertoire arm-PCR. TCRdb used MiXCR to reprocess the multiplex PCR reads, holding one entry per CDR3 protein. The data show approximately 190,000 distinct CDR3 sequences, roughly a third seen once. The sequenced material came from glioma tissue, nonneoplastic brain tissue, or PBMCs (not recorded which). The receptor set was obtained from a human donor with low-grade glioma or glioblastoma, undergoing nonglioma brain surgery, or in good health (not recorded which).

Points on this clonotype: This sequence may be a read error, since a much larger clone differs from it by one base. The genes are TRBV3-1 and TRBJ2-7; D may correspond to TRBD1 or TRBD2 (6 bases each). Trimming cost V 0 bases and J 4 bases, with 13 bases left between them. Germline CDR1 reads LGHDT; CDR2 reads YNNKEL (reference sequence). CDR3 length equals 15 residues. The CDR3 region is CASSQDTTRGYEQYF. The CDR3 region has the DNA TGTGCCAGCAGCCAAGATACGACTAGGGGGTACGAGCAGTACTTC.

This clonotype has a count of ten or more. The V call is TRBV5-1, the J call TRBJ2-3; D is perhaps TRBD1 (6 bases). Germline V gene sequence: CDR1 SGHRS, CDR2 YFSETQ. Trimming stripped 3 bases from V and 4 bases from J, with 9 bases between. CDR3 length: 13 residues. CDR3 bases: TGCGCCAGCAGCTCTAAGGGGGCAGATACGCAGTATTTT. Protein: CASSSKGADTQYF.

In its sample, this clonotype was seen many times. This chain connects TRBV15 to TRBJ2-3; D tentatively fits TRBD1 or TRBD2 (5 bases each). Germline assignment: CDR1 LNHNV and CDR2 YYDKDF (reference sequence). Deletions cut 5 bases from V and 5 bases from J, with 17 bases between. The CDR3 covers 15 residues. CDR3 DNA sequence: TGTGCCACCAGCGGGGGACGAGGGTCGGGAGATACGCAGTATTTT. Its translation is CATSGGRGSGDTQYF.

This clonotype appeared many times. V and J are TRBV10-3 and TRBJ1-5, with a possible D match to TRBD1 (6 bases). From germline, CDR1 is ENHRY and CDR2 SYGVKD. The CDR3 spans 15 residues. V gave up 3 bases and J gave up 5 bases, with 14 bases separating them. CDR3 loop: CAISERGGLDQPQHF. The CDR3 DNA follows: TGTGCCATCAGTGAAAGGGGGGGTCTTGATCAGCCCCAGCATTTT.

This rearrangement joins TRBV6-9 to TRBJ1-2, with unresolved D. V was trimmed by 3 bases and J by 4 bases, leaving 9 bases between them. CDR1 and CDR2 from the germline V gene are MNHGY and SVAAGI. CDR3 size: 13 residues. The CDR3 is CASSYPNSYGYTF. The CDR3 nucleotides are TGTGCCAGCAGTTACCCGAACAGCTATGGCTACACCTTC.

There are many counts of this clonotype. The V gene is TRBV19, the J gene TRBJ1-5; D may be TRBD1 (6 bases). This CDR3 is 15 amino acids long. Deletions cut 8 bases from V and 0 bases from J, with 14 bases between. Per the germline V gene, CDR1 is LNHDA and CDR2 is SQIVND (reference sequence). The CDR3 sequence: CASHAQGISNQPQHF. The CDR3 DNA follows: TGTGCCAGTCATGCACAGGGTATTAGCAATCAGCCCCAGCATTTT.

This clonotype was seen many times. This chain joins TRBV20-1 and TRBJ2-7; D gene uncertain. V lost 0 bases and J lost 6, with 9 bases in between. This CDR3 has 12 amino acids. Per germline, CDR1 DFQATT and CDR2 SNEGSKA (reference sequence). DNA of the CDR3: TGCAGTGCTAGAGATTTCTGGGGCGAGCAGTACTTC. Translated: CSARDFWGEQYF.

There are many counts of this clonotype. The chain carries TRBV7-2 and TRBJ2-4, with D uncertain. The CDR3 length is 17 residues. The V gene's germline CDR1 is SGHTA and CDR2 FQGNSA. Between the trimmed V and J ends, which lost 0 bases and 0 bases, there was a span of 12 bases. CDR3 protein: CASSLARAGLAKNIQYF. The DNA for the CDR3 is TGTGCCAGCAGCTTAGCTCGAGCCGGCTTAGCCAAAAACATTCAGTACTTC.

This clonotype was detected many times. This sequence joins TRBV28 and TRBJ2-7; 11 bases agree with TRBD1. The V gene end was trimmed by 10 bases and the J gene end by 5 bases; junction bases not matched to a gene: 7. This CDR3 comprises 13 residues. Germline V gene sequence: CDR1 MDHEN, CDR2 SYDVKM. Here the CDR3 reads CAIGGTGGDEQYF. Here the CDR3 DNA reads TGTGCCATCGGAGGGACAGGGGGAGACGAGCAGTACTTC. Variable domain in full (rest from reference TRBV28 and TRBJ2-7): DVKVTQSSRYLVKRTGEKVFLECVQDMDHENMFWYRQDPGLGLRLIYFSYDVKMKEKGDIPEGYSVSREKKERFSLILESASTNQTSMYLCAIGGTGGDEQYFGPGTRLTVT.

This clonotype was found many times. V gene TRBV28 combines with J gene TRBJ2-5; possibly TRBD1 for D (5 bases). Per the germline V gene, CDR1 is MDHEN and CDR2 is SYDVKM. Trimming removed 3 bases from V and 0 bases from J, with 8 bases in between. The CDR3 covers 14 residues. CDR3 sequence reads: CASSFSDNQETQYF. Here the CDR3 DNA reads TGTGCCAGCAGTTTTTCGGACAACCAAGAGACCCAGTACTTC.